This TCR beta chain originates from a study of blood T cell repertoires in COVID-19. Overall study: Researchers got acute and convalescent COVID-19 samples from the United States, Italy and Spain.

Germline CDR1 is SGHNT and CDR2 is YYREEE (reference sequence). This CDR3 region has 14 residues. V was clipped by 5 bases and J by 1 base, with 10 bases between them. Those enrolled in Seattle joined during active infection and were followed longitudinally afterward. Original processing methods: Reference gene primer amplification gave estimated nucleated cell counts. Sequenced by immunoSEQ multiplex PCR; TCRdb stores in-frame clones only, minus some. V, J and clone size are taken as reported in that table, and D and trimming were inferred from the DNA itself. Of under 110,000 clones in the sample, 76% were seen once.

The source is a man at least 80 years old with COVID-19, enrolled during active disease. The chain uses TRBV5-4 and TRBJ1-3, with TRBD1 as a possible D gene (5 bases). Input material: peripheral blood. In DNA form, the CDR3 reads TGTGCCAGCAGTTATGCAGGGTCTGGAAACACCATATATTTT. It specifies CASSYAGSGNTIYF.